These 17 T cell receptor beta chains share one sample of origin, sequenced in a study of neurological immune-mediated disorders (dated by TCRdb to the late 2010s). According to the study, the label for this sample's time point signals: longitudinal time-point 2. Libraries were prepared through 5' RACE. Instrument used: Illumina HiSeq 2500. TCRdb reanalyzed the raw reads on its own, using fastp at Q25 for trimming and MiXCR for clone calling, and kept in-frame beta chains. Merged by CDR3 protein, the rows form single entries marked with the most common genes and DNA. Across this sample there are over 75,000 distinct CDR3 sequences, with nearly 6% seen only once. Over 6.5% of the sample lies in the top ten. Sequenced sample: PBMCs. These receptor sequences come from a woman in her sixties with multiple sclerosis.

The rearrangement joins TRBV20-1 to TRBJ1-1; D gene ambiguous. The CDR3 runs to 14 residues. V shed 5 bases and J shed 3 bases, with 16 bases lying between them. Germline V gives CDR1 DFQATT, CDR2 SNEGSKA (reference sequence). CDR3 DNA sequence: TGCAGTGCTGATAGGGCGGGTTCGGACACTGAAGCTTTCTTT. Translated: CSADRAGSDTEAFF.

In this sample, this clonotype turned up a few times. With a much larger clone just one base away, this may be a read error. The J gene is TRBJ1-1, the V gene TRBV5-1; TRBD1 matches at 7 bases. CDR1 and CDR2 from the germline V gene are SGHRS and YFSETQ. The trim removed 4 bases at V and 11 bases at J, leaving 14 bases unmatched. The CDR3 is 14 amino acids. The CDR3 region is CASSAGIGGRLAFF. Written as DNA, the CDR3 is TGCGCCAGCAGCGCCGGGATAGGGGGCCGATTGGCTTTCTTT.

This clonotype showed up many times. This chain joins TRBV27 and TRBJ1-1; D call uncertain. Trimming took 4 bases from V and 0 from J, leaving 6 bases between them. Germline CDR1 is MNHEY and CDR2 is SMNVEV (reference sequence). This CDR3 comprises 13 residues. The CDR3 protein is CASSYVMNTEAFF. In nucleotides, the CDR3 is TGTGCCAGCAGTTACGTCATGAACACTGAAGCTTTCTTT.

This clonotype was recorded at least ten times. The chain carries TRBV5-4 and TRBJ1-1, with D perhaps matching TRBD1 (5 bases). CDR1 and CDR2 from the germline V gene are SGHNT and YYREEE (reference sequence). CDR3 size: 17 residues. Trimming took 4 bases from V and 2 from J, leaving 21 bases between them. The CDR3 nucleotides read TGTGCCAGCAGCAGAAACACGCAGGGAGCAGGAAACACTGAAGCTTTCTTT. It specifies CASSRNTQGAGNTEAFF.

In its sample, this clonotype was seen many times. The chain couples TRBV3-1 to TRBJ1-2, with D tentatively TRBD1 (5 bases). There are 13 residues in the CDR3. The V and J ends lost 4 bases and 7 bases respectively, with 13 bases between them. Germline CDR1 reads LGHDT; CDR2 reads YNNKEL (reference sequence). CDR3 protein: CASSRGEGSGYTF. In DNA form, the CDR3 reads TGTGCCAGCAGCCGCGGGGAGGGGAGTGGCTACACCTTC. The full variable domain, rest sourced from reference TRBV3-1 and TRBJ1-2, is DTAVSQTPKYLVTQMGNDKSIKCEQNLGHDTMYWYKQDSKKFLKIMFSYNNKELIINETVPNRFSPKSPDKAHLNLHINSLELGDSAVYFCASSRGEGSGYTFGSGTRLTVV.

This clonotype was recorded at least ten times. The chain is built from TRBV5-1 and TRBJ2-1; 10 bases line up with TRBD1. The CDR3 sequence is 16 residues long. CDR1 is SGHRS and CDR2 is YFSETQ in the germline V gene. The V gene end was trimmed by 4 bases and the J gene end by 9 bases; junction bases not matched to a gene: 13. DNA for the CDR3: TGCGCCAGCAGCCGAACCGGGACAGGGGTCGAGGGTGAGCAGTTCTTC. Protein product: CASSRTGTGVEGEQFF.

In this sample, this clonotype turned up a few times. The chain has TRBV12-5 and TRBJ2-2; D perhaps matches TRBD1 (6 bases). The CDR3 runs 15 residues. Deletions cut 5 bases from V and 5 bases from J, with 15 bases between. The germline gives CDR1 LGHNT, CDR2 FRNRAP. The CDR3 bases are TGTGCTAGTGGTCAACAGGGCCCGGGGACCGGGGAGCTGTTTTTT. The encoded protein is CASGQQGPGTGELFF.

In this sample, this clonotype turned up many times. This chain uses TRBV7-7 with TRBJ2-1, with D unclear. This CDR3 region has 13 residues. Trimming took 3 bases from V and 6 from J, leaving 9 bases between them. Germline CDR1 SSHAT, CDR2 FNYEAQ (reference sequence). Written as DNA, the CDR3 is TGTGCCAGCAGCTTTACCGACATCAATGAGCAGTTCTTC. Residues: CASSFTDINEQFF.

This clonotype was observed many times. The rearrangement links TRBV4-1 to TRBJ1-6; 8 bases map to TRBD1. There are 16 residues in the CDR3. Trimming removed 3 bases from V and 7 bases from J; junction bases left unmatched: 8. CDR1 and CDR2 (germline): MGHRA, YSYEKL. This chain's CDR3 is CASSHPQGAGNSPLHF. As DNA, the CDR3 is TGCGCCAGCAGCCATCCGCAGGGGGCCGGGAATTCACCCCTCCACTTT.

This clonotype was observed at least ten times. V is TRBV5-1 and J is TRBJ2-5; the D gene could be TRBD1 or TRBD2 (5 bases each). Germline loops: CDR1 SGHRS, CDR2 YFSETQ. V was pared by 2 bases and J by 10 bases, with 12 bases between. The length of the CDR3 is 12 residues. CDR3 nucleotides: TGCGCCAGCAGCTTAACTAGGGGCTACCAGTACTTC. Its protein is CASSLTRGYQYF.

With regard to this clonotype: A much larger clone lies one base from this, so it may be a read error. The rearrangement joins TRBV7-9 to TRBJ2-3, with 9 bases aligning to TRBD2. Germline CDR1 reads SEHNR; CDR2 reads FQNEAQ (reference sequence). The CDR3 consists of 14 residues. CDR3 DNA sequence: TGTGTCAGCAACCCTAGCGGGGTATCAGATACGCAGTATTTT. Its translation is CVSNPSGVSDTQYF.

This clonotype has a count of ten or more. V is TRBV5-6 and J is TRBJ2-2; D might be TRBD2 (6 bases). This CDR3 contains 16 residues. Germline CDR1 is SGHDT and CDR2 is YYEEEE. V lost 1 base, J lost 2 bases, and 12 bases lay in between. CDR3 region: CASSLWRGDNTGELFF. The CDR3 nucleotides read TGTGCCAGCAGCTTGTGGCGGGGTGATAACACCGGGGAGCTGTTTTTT.

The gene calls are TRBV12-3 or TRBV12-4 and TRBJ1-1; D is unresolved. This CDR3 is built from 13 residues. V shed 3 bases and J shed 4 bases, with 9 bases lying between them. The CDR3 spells CASSLMVLTEAFF. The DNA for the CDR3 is TGTGCCAGCAGTTTGATGGTGCTCACTGAAGCTTTCTTT.

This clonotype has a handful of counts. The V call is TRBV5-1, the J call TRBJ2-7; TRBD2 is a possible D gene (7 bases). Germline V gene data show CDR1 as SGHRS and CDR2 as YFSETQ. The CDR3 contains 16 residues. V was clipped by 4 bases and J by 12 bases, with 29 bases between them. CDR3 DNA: TGCGCCAGCAGCAGAACTGCGGGGGCTGACAAGGTTCGGCGGTACTTC. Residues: CASSRTAGADKVRRYF.

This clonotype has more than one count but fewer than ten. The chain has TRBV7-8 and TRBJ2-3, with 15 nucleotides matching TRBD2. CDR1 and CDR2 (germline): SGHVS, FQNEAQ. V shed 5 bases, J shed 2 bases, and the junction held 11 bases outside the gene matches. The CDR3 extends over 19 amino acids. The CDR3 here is CASSLLTGLAGGYTDTQYF. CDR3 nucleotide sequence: TGTGCCAGCAGCCTCCTTACGGGACTAGCGGGGGGTTACACAGATACGCAGTATTTT. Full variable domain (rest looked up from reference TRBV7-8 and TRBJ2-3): GAGVSQSPRYKVAKRGQDVALRCDPISGHVSLFWYQQALGQGPEFLTYFQNEAQLDKSGLPSDRFFAERPEGSVSTLKIQRTQQEDSAVYLCASSLLTGLAGGYTDTQYFGPGTRLTVL.

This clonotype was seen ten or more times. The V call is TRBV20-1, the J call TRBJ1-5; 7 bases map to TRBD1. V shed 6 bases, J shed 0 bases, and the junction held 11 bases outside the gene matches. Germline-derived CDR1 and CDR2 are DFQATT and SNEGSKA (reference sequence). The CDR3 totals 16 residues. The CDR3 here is CSAHKGAGDSNQPQHF. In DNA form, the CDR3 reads TGCAGTGCCCATAAGGGGGCGGGGGATAGCAATCAGCCCCAGCATTTT.

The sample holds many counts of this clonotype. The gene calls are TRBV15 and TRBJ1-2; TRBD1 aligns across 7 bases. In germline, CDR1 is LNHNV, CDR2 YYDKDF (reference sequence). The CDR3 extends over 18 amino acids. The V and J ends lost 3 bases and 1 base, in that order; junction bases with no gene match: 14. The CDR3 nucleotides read TGTGCCACCAGCAGGGACTCCGGGACAGCCATATATAACTATGGCTACACCTTC. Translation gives CATSRDSGTAIYNYGYTF.